A selection of T cell receptor beta chains follows, all from one sample in a study of technical replicates of blood from several donors. Clones were sequenced by immunoSEQ multiplex PCR, and TCRdb holds only the in-frame ones, with some missing. The data show nearly 90,000 clones, around 95% seen once. The sequenced sample consisted of T cells isolated from PBMCs. All receptors derive from a human donor in good health. The CDR3 runs from the conserved cysteine through the conserved F or W. A D gene is named only where the DNA matches it firmly. Rows may omit the clone size; those that give it use once, few, many or a size class.

v_gene: TRBV11-2
abundance: .
d_gene: .
j_gene: TRBJ2-7
CDR3aa: CASSLGTSYEQYF
CDR3nt: TGTGCCAGCAGCTTAGGGACATCCTACGAGCAGTACTTC

v_gene: TRBV14
abundance: .
d_gene: .
j_gene: TRBJ2-1
CDR3aa: CASSPYIAGDEQFF
CDR3nt: TGTGCCAGCAGCCCCTACATAGCAGGGGATGAGCAGTTCTTC

v_gene: TRBV7-9
abundance: .
d_gene: .
j_gene: TRBJ1-3
CDR3aa: CASFRNTIYF
CDR3nt: TGTGCCAGCTTTAGAAACACCATATATTTT

v_gene: TRBV7-9
abundance: .
d_gene: TRBD1
j_gene: TRBJ1-5
CDR3aa: CASSGDRRPDQPQHF
CDR3nt: TGTGCCAGCAGCGGGGACAGGAGGCCCGATCAGCCCCAGCATTTT

v_gene: TRBV7-2
abundance: few
d_gene: TRBD2
j_gene: TRBJ2-1
CDR3aa: CASSLLSGRASYNEQFF
CDR3nt: TGTGCCAGCAGCTTATTGAGCGGGAGGGCCTCCTACAATGAGCAGTTCTTC

v_gene: TRBV28
abundance: .
d_gene: .
j_gene: TRBJ1-2
CDR3aa: CASRLQGANYGYTF
CDR3nt: TGTGCCAGCAGGCTACAGGGAGCTAACTATGGCTACACCTTC

v_gene: TRBV2
abundance: .
d_gene: TRBD2
j_gene: TRBJ2-3
CDR3aa: CASSEGLAGGPQDTQYF
CDR3nt: TGTGCCAGCAGTGAAGGTCTAGCGGGAGGGCCCCAAGATACGCAGTATTTT

v_gene: TRBV19
abundance: once
d_gene: .
j_gene: TRBJ2-1
CDR3aa: CASTTRSYNEQFF
CDR3nt: TGTGCCAGTACGACGCGGTCCTACAATGAGCAGTTCTTC

v_gene: TRBV25-1
abundance: once
d_gene: TRBD2
j_gene: TRBJ2-7
CDR3aa: CASSESGGTSGDYEQYF
CDR3nt: TGTGCCAGCAGTGAATCAGGGGGGACTAGCGGAGATTACGAGCAGTACTTC

v_gene: TRBV27
abundance: .
d_gene: TRBD1
j_gene: TRBJ1-1
CDR3aa: CASGGPRTEAFF
CDR3nt: TGTGCCTCAGGGGGGCCGAGAACTGAAGCTTTCTTT

v_gene: TRBV6-5
abundance: many
d_gene: .
j_gene: TRBJ2-2
CDR3aa: CASARGEDTGELFF
CDR3nt: TGTGCCAGCGCCAGGGGCGAAGACACCGGGGAGCTGTTTTTT

v_gene: TRBV27
abundance: once
d_gene: .
j_gene: TRBJ2-1
CDR3aa: CASSFSSGDRHNEQFF
CDR3nt: TGTGCCAGCAGTTTTTCATCGGGAGACCGTCACAATGAGCAGTTCTTC

v_gene: TRBV10-3
abundance: .
d_gene: TRBD1
j_gene: TRBJ2-5
CDR3aa: CAISPGGETQYF
CDR3nt: TGTGCCATCAGCCCAGGGGGAGAGACCCAGTACTTC

v_gene: TRBV11-2
abundance: .
d_gene: .
j_gene: TRBJ1-5
CDR3aa: CASSLDIHGQQPQHF
CDR3nt: TGTGCCAGCAGCTTAGATATTCATGGACAACAGCCCCAGCATTTT

v_gene: TRBV7-2
abundance: .
d_gene: TRBD1
j_gene: TRBJ1-2
CDR3aa: CASMVPGTGKFFYGYTF
CDR3nt: TGTGCCAGCATGGTACCGGGGACAGGGAAATTTTTCTATGGCTACACCTTC

v_gene: TRBV28
abundance: .
d_gene: .
j_gene: TRBJ2-7
CDR3aa: CASSLRGLPHEQYF
CDR3nt: TGTGCCAGCAGTTTGAGGGGACTCCCCCACGAGCAGTACTTC

v_gene: TRBV7-8
abundance: .
d_gene: .
j_gene: TRBJ1-1
CDR3aa: CASSLVTGHMNTEAFF
CDR3nt: TGTGCCAGCAGCTTAGTAACTGGACATATGAACACTGAAGCTTTCTTT

v_gene: TRBV19
abundance: once
d_gene: TRBD2
j_gene: TRBJ2-7
CDR3aa: CASSPTGLVGDEQYF
CDR3nt: TGTGCCAGTAGTCCCACGGGACTAGTGGGGGACGAGCAGTACTTC

v_gene: TRBV10-3
abundance: .
d_gene: .
j_gene: TRBJ1-4
CDR3aa: CAISESTATNEKLFF
CDR3nt: TGTGCCATCAGTGAGTCGACAGCAACTAATGAAAAACTGTTTTTT

v_gene: TRBV10-1
abundance: .
d_gene: TRBD2
j_gene: TRBJ2-7
CDR3aa: CASTGGSSYEQYF
CDR3nt: TGCGCCAGCACGGGGGGAAGTTCCTACGAGCAGTACTTC

v_gene: TRBV7-2
abundance: .
d_gene: .
j_gene: TRBJ2-2
CDR3aa: CASSLGGGRSTGELFF
CDR3nt: TGTGCCAGCAGCTTAGGTGGAGGGAGGAGCACCGGGGAGCTGTTTTTT

v_gene: TRBV5-4
abundance: .
d_gene: .
j_gene: TRBJ2-1
CDR3aa: CASSQYNEQFF
CDR3nt: TGTGCCAGCAGCCAATACAATGAGCAGTTCTTC

v_gene: TRBV5-1
abundance: .
d_gene: .
j_gene: TRBJ2-3
CDR3aa: CASSSWERAYTDTQYF
CDR3nt: TGCGCCAGCAGCTCCTGGGAGCGGGCCTACACAGATACGCAGTATTTT

v_gene: TRBV7-3
abundance: .
d_gene: .
j_gene: TRBJ2-2
CDR3aa: CASSLAGILYTGELFF
CDR3nt: TGTGCCAGCAGCTTAGCGGGAATTTTATACACCGGGGAGCTGTTTTTT

v_gene: TRBV19
abundance: once
d_gene: .
j_gene: TRBJ1-1
CDR3aa: CASSYREAEAFF
CDR3nt: TGTGCCAGTAGTTACAGGGAAGCTGAAGCTTTCTTT

v_gene: TRBV9
abundance: .
d_gene: .
j_gene: TRBJ1-2
CDR3aa: CASSYTDAINYGYTF
CDR3nt: TGTGCCAGCAGTTATACAGATGCAATTAACTATGGCTACACCTTC

v_gene: TRBV5-1
abundance: .
d_gene: TRBD2
j_gene: TRBJ2-5
CDR3aa: CASSLGVLAGETQYF
CDR3nt: TGCGCCAGCAGCTTGGGTGTACTAGCGGGAGAAACCCAGTACTTC

v_gene: TRBV19
abundance: .
d_gene: TRBD2
j_gene: TRBJ2-1
CDR3aa: CASSIGTSYYNEQFF
CDR3nt: TGTGCCAGTAGTATAGGGACTAGCTACTACAATGAGCAGTTCTTC

v_gene: TRBV6-6
abundance: .
d_gene: .
j_gene: TRBJ2-7
CDR3aa: CASNLRDFSYEQYF
CDR3nt: TGTGCCAGCAATTTACGGGACTTCTCCTACGAGCAGTACTTC

v_gene: TRBV6-5
abundance: .
d_gene: .
j_gene: TRBJ1-5
CDR3aa: CASSLNSNQPQHF
CDR3nt: TGTGCCAGCAGCCTAAATAGCAATCAGCCCCAGCATTTT

v_gene: TRBV27
abundance: .
d_gene: TRBD2
j_gene: TRBJ2-7
CDR3aa: CASSFAGGYEQYF
CDR3nt: TGTGCCAGCAGTTTTGCGGGGGGCTACGAGCAGTACTTC

v_gene: TRBV28
abundance: .
d_gene: .
j_gene: TRBJ2-4
CDR3aa: CASSLSQQNIQYF
CDR3nt: TGTGCCAGCAGTTTATCACAGCAAAACATTCAGTACTTC

v_gene: TRBV28
abundance: .
d_gene: .
j_gene: TRBJ1-5
CDR3aa: CASSQGNDQPQHF
CDR3nt: TGTGCCAGCAGCCAGGGGAATGATCAGCCCCAGCATTTT

v_gene: TRBV10-3
abundance: .
d_gene: .
j_gene: TRBJ2-5
CDR3aa: CAISEPTRDSQETQYF
CDR3nt: TGTGCCATCAGTGAGCCGACCCGGGACTCCCAAGAGACCCAGTACTTC

v_gene: TRBV6-4
abundance: once
d_gene: .
j_gene: TRBJ2-3
CDR3aa: CASSDSKAGGSGDTQYF
CDR3nt: TGTGCCAGCAGTGACTCGAAGGCCGGGGGTTCGGGAGATACGCAGTATTTT

v_gene: TRBV5-1
abundance: .
d_gene: TRBD1
j_gene: TRBJ2-2
CDR3aa: CASSQRQGADTGELFF
CDR3nt: TGCGCCAGCAGCCAAAGACAGGGGGCGGACACCGGGGAGCTGTTTTTT

v_gene: TRBV6-1
abundance: once
d_gene: TRBD1
j_gene: TRBJ1-1
CDR3aa: CASGGDRPNTEAFF
CDR3nt: TGTGCCAGCGGAGGGGACAGGCCGAACACTGAAGCTTTCTTT

v_gene: TRBV2
abundance: .
d_gene: .
j_gene: TRBJ2-5
CDR3aa: CASWLRETQYF
CDR3nt: TGTGCCAGCTGGTTGCGGGAGACCCAGTACTTC

v_gene: TRBV4-3
abundance: .
d_gene: .
j_gene: TRBJ1-1
CDR3aa: CASSQETGWTEAFF
CDR3nt: TGCGCCAGCAGCCAGGAAACAGGGTGGACTGAAGCTTTCTTT

v_gene: TRBV28
abundance: .
d_gene: .
j_gene: TRBJ2-5
CDR3aa: CASSDLGPSQETQYF
CDR3nt: TGTGCCAGCAGTGACCTGGGGCCCTCACAAGAGACCCAGTACTTC